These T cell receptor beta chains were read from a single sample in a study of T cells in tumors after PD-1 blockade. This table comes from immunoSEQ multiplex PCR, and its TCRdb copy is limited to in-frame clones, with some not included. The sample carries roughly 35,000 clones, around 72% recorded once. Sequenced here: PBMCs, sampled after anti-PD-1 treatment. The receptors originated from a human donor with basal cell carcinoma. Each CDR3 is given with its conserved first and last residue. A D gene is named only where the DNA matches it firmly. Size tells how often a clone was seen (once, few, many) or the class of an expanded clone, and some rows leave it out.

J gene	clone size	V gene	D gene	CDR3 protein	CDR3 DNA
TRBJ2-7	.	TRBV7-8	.	CASSLSVYSYEQYF	TGTGCCAGCAGCTTATCAGTGTACTCCTACGAGCAGTACTTC
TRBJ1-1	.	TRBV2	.	CASSEDGGMNTEAFF	TGTGCCAGCAGTGAAGATGGGGGCATGAACACTGAAGCTTTCTTT
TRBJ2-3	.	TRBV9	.	CASSVGTGNTDTQYF	TGTGCCAGCAGCGTAGGTACAGGAAACACAGATACGCAGTATTTT
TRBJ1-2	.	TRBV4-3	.	CARRRVGGPPNYGYTF	TGCGCCAGACGCCGGGTCGGCGGGCCTCCTAACTATGGCTACACCTTC
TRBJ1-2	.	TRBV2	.	CASSPRTGGDYGYTF	TGTGCCAGCAGTCCTCGGACGGGAGGGGACTATGGCTACACCTTC
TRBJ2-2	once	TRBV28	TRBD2	CASSPTSGRRTGELFF	TGTGCCAGCAGTCCAACTAGCGGGAGGAGGACCGGGGAGCTGTTTTTT
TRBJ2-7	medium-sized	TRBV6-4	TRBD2	CAIGLAGVSYEQYF	TGTGCCATTGGACTAGCGGGAGTGTCATACGAGCAGTACTTC
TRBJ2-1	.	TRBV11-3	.	CASSLAAEQFF	TGTGCCAGCAGCTTAGCCGCTGAGCAGTTCTTC
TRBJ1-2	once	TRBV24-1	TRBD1	CATSDWTGTAGGGYTF	TGTGCCACCAGTGATTGGACAGGGACAGCCGGGGGTGGCTACACCTTC
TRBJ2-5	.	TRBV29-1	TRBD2	CSVPGGSSGRPEETQYF	TGCAGCGTCCCCGGGGGGTCTAGCGGGAGGCCGGAAGAGACCCAGTACTTC
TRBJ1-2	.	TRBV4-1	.	CASSQEGYYGYTF	TGCGCCAGCAGCCAGGAGGGCTACTATGGCTACACCTTC
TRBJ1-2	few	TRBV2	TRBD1	CASTSGQSYGYTF	TGTGCCAGCACTTCGGGACAGTCCTATGGCTACACCTTC
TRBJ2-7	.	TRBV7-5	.	CARSLAMPGRDPRAGEQYF	TGTGCCAGAAGCTTAGCAATGCCCGGCCGGGACCCCCGCGCTGGCGAGCAGTACTTC
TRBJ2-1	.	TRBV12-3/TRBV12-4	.	CASTQGRGEQFF	TGTGCCAGCACCCAGGGAAGAGGTGAGCAGTTCTTC
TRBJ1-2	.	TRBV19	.	CASTGDGYGYTF	TGTGCCAGTACCGGGGACGGCTATGGCTACACCTTC
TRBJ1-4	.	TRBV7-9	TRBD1	CASSLGQGNEKLFF	TGTGCCAGCAGCTTGGGACAGGGTAATGAAAAACTGTTTTTT
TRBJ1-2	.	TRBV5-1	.	CASSLAGRSYGYTF	TGCGCCAGCAGCTTGGCCGGGAGAAGCTATGGCTACACCTTC
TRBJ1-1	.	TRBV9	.	CASSGNMNTEAFF	TGTGCCAGCAGCGGAAACATGAACACTGAAGCTTTCTTT
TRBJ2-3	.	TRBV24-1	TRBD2	CATSVAGVIDTQYF	TGTGCCACCAGTGTAGCGGGAGTCATAGATACGCAGTATTTT
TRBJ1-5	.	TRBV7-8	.	CASSLNRGAGQPQHF	TGTGCCAGCAGCTTAAATCGGGGGGCAGGGCAGCCCCAGCATTTT
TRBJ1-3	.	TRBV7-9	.	CASSLAVGGNTIYF	TGTGCCAGCAGCTTAGCAGTGGGAGGAAACACCATATATTTT
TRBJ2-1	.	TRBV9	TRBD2	CASSQRGSSYNEQFF	TGTGCCAGCTCCCAGCGGGGAAGCTCCTACAATGAGCAGTTCTTC
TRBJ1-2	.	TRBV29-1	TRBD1	CSVEYRQGNYGYTF	TGCAGCGTTGAGTACCGACAGGGGAACTATGGCTACACCTTC
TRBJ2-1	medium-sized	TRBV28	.	CASSLGSINEQFF	TGTGCCAGCAGCCTAGGCTCGATAAATGAGCAGTTCTTC
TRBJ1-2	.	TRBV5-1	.	CASSLTEGSYGYTF	TGCGCCAGCAGTCTGACTGAGGGGTCCTATGGCTACACCTTC
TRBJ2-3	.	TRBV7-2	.	CASSSTGAGDTQYF	TGTGCCAGCAGCTCGACGGGGGCGGGAGATACGCAGTATTTT
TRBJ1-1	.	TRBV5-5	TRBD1	CASSLGQGDWEAFF	TGTGCCAGCAGCTTGGGACAGGGGGACTGGGAAGCTTTCTTT
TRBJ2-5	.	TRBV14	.	CASSRTLQETQYF	TGTGCCAGCAGCCGAACCCTCCAGGAGACCCAGTACTTC
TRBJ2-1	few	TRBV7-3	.	CASSIDGGYNEQFF	TGTGCCAGCAGCATCGACGGGGGCTACAATGAGCAGTTCTTC
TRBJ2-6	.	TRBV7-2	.	CATSVGGASGANVLTF	TGTGCCACTTCCGTCGGGGGCGCTTCTGGGGCCAACGTCCTGACTTTC
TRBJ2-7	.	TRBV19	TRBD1	CASSSGTGTGEQYF	TGTGCCAGTAGTTCCGGGACAGGGACTGGCGAGCAGTACTTC
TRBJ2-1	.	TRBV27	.	CASREDFSSYNEQFF	TGTGCCAGCAGGGAGGACTTTTCCTCCTACAATGAGCAGTTCTTC
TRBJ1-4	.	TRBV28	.	CASRRRRQINEKLFF	TGTGCCAGCAGACGACGCAGACAGATAAATGAAAAACTGTTTTTT
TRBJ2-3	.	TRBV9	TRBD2	CASSAELGLSSDTQYF	TGTGCCAGCAGCGCCGAACTGGGACTATCTTCAGATACGCAGTATTTT
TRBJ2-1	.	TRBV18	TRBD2	CASSPPGLAGERNEQFF	TGTGCCAGCTCACCCCCTGGACTAGCGGGAGAACGGAATGAGCAGTTCTTC
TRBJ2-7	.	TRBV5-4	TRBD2	CASSGGNGLAGGQEQYF	TGTGCCAGCAGCGGGGGCAATGGGCTAGCGGGAGGTCAAGAGCAGTACTTC
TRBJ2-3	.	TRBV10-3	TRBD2	CATNPRERETDTQYF	TGTGCCACGAATCCTCGGGAGCGGGAGACAGATACGCAGTATTTT
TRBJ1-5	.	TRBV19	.	CASSILGEGSNQPQHF	TGTGCCAGTAGTATATTGGGCGAGGGGAGCAATCAGCCCCAGCATTTT
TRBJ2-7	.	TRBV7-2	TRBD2	CASSWVGLAGDEQYF	TGTGCCAGCAGCTGGGTGGGACTAGCGGGAGACGAGCAGTACTTC
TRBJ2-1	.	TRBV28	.	CASSFGVSSYNEQFF	TGTGCCAGCAGTTTCGGCGTGAGCTCCTACAATGAGCAGTTCTTC
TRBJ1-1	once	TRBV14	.	CASSHNGMNTEAFF	TGTGCCAGCAGCCACAACGGTATGAACACTGAAGCTTTCTTT
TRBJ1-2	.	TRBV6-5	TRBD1	CASSLGQGYRYGYTF	TGTGCCAGCAGTCTTGGACAGGGGTATCGGTATGGCTACACCTTC
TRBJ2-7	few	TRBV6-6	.	CASSNLGEQYF	TGTGCCAGCAGTAACCTGGGGGAGCAGTACTTC
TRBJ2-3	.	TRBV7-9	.	CASSRPTGEPDTQYF	TGTGCCAGCAGCCGACCGACTGGGGAGCCAGATACGCAGTATTTT
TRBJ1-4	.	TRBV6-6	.	CASTGGGEEKLFF	TGTGCCAGCACGGGCGGGGGCGAGGAAAAACTGTTTTTT
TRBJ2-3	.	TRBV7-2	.	CASSQALSPDTQYF	TGTGCCAGCAGCCAGGCCCTAAGCCCAGATACGCAGTATTTT
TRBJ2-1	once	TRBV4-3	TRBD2	CASSPGGSSYNEQFF	TGCGCCAGCAGCCCCGGGGGGAGCTCCTACAATGAGCAGTTCTTC
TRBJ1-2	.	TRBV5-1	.	CASSPGTPGYTF	TGCGCCAGCAGCCCCGGGACTCCCGGCTACACCTTC
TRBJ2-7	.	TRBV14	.	CASSQLGLRGSVDEQYF	TGTGCCAGCAGCCAACTGGGGCTCCGGGGTAGTGTCGACGAGCAGTACTTC
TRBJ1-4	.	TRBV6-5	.	CASSYSPLTKQLFF	TGTGCCAGCAGTTACTCGCCCCTTACAAAGCAACTGTTTTTT